The 2 T cell receptor beta chains listed next were all sequenced from one sample in a study of cytomegalovirus exposure and HLA in healthy donors. The study ran its PCR with 60 Vbeta and 13 Jbeta primers. Data came from immunoSEQ multiplex PCR; TCRdb stores just in-frame clones and leaves some out. The sample shows some 90,000 clones, roughly 70% of them seen only once. Sequences were obtained from PBMCs. These receptors all stem from a man aged 50-60 years in good health and CMV-seronegative.

The chain combines TRBV29-1 with TRBJ2-3, with D maybe TRBD2 (5 bases). CDR3 length: 14 residues. V was trimmed by 7 bases and J by 1 base, leaving 15 bases between them. The germline V gene encodes CDR1 SQVTM and CDR2 ANQGSEA. The CDR3 DNA reads TGCAGCGCTGACCGGGGTGAGGGCACAGATACGCAGTATTTT. Amino acids: CSADRGEGTDTQYF.

This chain joins TRBV19 and TRBJ1-2; possibly TRBD1 for D (6 bases). Trimming pared 5 bases from V and 4 bases from J, leaving 11 bases between. Germline lookup yields CDR1 LNHDA and CDR2 SQIVND (reference sequence). CDR3 length: 13 amino acids. The CDR3 spells CASSYQGSYGYTF. In DNA, the CDR3 is TGTGCCAGTAGTTATCAGGGGAGCTATGGCTACACCTTC.